This T cell receptor (beta chain) is drawn from a study of blood T cell repertoires in COVID-19. Overall study context: COVID-19 samples collected from the United States, Italy and Spain covered acute and convalescent phases. In each case, the material was cDNA or gDNA derived from T cells, B-cell-depleted T cells, or PBMCs.

Per the authors' pipeline: Reference gene primer amplification yielded estimated nucleated cell counts. Measured with immunoSEQ multiplex PCR; TCRdb has only the in-frame clones, and not every one. The V and J calls and clone size are taken from that table; D and trimming were inferred from the DNA. The sample yields about 88,000 clones, 85% to 95% seen once. Deletions cut 1 base from V and 6 bases from J, with 7 bases between. CDR1 is MNHEY, CDR2 SVGEGT, per germline. This CDR3 comprises 14 residues. This sequence was found in a man between 60 and 75 years old with acute or convalescent COVID-19. Material for sequencing was peripheral blood. The chain has TRBV6-2 or TRBV6-3 and TRBJ1-6; weak D call: TRBD1 (6 bases). Here the CDR3 DNA reads TGTGCCAGCAGTTACTGGACAGCTAATTCACCCCTCCACTTT. Encoded protein: CASSYWTANSPLHF.